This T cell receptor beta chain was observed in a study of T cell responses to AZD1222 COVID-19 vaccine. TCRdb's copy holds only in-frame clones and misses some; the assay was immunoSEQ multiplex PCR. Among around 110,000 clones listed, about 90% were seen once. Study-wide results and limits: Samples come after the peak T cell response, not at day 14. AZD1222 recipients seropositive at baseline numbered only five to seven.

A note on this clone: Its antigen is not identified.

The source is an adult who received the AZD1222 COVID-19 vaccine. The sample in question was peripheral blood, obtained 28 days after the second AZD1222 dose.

The DNA of the CDR3 is TGTGCCAGCAGCTTCCCAGGTATGAACACTGAAGCTTTCTTT. It specifies CASSFPGMNTEAFF. J is TRBJ1-1 and V is TRBV7-2; D is undetermined. CDR3 length: 14 amino acids. V lost 3 bases and J lost 0, with 8 bases in between. CDR1 and CDR2 (germline): SGHTA, FQGNSA.